A few counts support the clone carrying this T cell receptor (beta chain). TCRdb passed the RT-PCR reads through MiXCR, listing each CDR3 protein once. The data contain about 540,000 distinct CDR3 sequences, approximately 24% of them singletons. This specimen belongs to a study of response to subunit inactivated influenza vaccine. The ends were cut back, 1 base at V and 2 bases at J, with 2 bases in the middle. From germline, CDR1 is DFQATT and CDR2 SNEGSKA (reference sequence). There are 11 residues in the CDR3. These same data were also listed under a study on T cells expressing NK-cell markers. From that report: Generation of TCR beta cDNA was performed by 5'RACE template switching incorporating UMIs.

Source: CD4+ T cells sorted from PBMCs, taken 11 to 12 days after vaccination. The V gene is TRBV20-1, the J gene TRBJ1-2; D remains ambiguous. This TCR was recovered from a man in his forties or fifties who received an inactivated influenza vaccine. The CDR3 DNA sequence: TGCAGTGCTAGAGTAAACTATGGCTACACCTTC. Residues: CSARVNYGYTF.